Each of the 22 T cell receptor beta chains below was sequenced from the same sample in a study of blood T cell repertoires in COVID-19. Repertoires were generated with immunoSEQ multiplex PCR, while TCRdb's copy carries only in-frame clones and drops some. Here the sample spans approximately 5,900 clones, about 90% being singletons. The sequenced sample was peripheral blood. These receptors came from a human donor in a cohort sampled during active COVID-19.

The chain carries TRBV6-5 and TRBJ2-1, with D hard to call. The ends were cut back, 0 bases at V and 6 bases at J, with 15 bases in the middle. The CDR3 has 16 residues. Per the germline V gene, CDR1 is MNHEY and CDR2 is SVGAGI. The CDR3 loop is CASSYSSKSESNEQFF. As DNA, the CDR3 is TGTGCCAGCAGTTACTCCTCCAAGTCGGAGTCCAATGAGCAGTTCTTC.

This clone appeared once. The chain uses TRBV2 and TRBJ1-2; D gene uncertain. Trimming took 9 bases from V and 4 from J, leaving 24 bases between them. This CDR3 comprises 16 residues. CDR1 is SNHLY, CDR2 FYNNEI, per germline. Written as DNA, the CDR3 is TGTGCCAGAGGATCCCAAGAACCTGACAAGAGCTATGGCTACACCTTC. This encodes CARGSQEPDKSYGYTF. The full variable domain, with the rest looked up from reference TRBV2 and TRBJ1-2, is EPEVTQTPSHQVTQMGQEVILRCVPISNHLYFYWYRQILGQKVEFLVSFYNNEISEKSEIFDDQFSVERPDGSNFTLKIRSTKLEDSAMYFCARGSQEPDKSYGYTFGSGTRLTVV.

This clone was picked up one time. The chain carries TRBV28 and TRBJ1-2; 9 bases are a match to TRBD1. Germline CDR1 and CDR2: MDHEN and SYDVKM. CDR3 length: 13 residues. With 5 bases clipped from V and 5 bases from J, the junction kept 3 bases outside the gene matches. The CDR3 DNA sequence: TGTGCCAGCAGTCTCGGGACAGGGTATGGCTACACCTTC. As protein: CASSLGTGYGYTF.

The genes are TRBV10-3 and TRBJ1-5; D might be TRBD1 (5 bases). Germline lookup yields CDR1 ENHRY and CDR2 SYGVKD. V lost 10 bases to trimming and J lost 1 base, with 17 bases between them. The CDR3 sequence is 15 residues long. The CDR3 region is CATDPGRLSNQPQHF. CDR3 coding DNA: TGTGCCACGGACCCAGGGCGTCTGAGCAATCAGCCCCAGCATTTT.

This chain uses TRBV28 with TRBJ1-2, with 7 bases that match TRBD1. Trimming removed 7 bases from V and 2 bases from J; junction bases left unmatched: 10. Germline V CDR1 and CDR2: MDHEN, SYDVKM. CDR3 length: 15 amino acids. The CDR3 region is CASTSGGQVNYGYTF. Here the CDR3 DNA reads TGTGCCAGCACCTCAGGCGGACAGGTCAACTATGGCTACACCTTC.

The chain employs TRBV9 and TRBJ2-5, with D possibly being TRBD2 (7 bases). The CDR3 is 16 amino acids. Germline V gene lookup returns CDR1 SGDLS and CDR2 YYNGEE. The V and J ends lost 3 bases and 2 bases respectively, with 17 bases between them. DNA for the CDR3: TGTGCCAGCAGCGCGGGGGGCGGGTTAGGGCAAGAGACCCAGTACTTC. It codes for CASSAGGGLGQETQYF.

This chain connects TRBV5-1 to TRBJ2-3; D remains unclear. Germline V gene lookup returns CDR1 SGHRS and CDR2 YFSETQ. This CDR3 has 14 amino acids. Trimming removed 7 bases from V and 0 bases from J, with 12 bases in between. The CDR3 region has the DNA TGCGCCAGCCACGAGGCTTCTAGCACAGATACGCAGTATTTT. As protein: CASHEASSTDTQYF.

The CDR3: CASRAGEETQYF. The CDR3 bases are TGTGCCAGCAGAGCGGGCGAAGAGACCCAGTACTTC. The chain couples TRBV7-3 to TRBJ2-5, with D possibly being TRBD2 (6 bases). V dropped 6 bases and J dropped 3 bases, with 8 bases sitting between them. Germline assignment: CDR1 SGHTA and CDR2 FQGTGA. There are 12 residues in the CDR3.

The chain links TRBV6-2 or TRBV6-3 to TRBJ2-5; 8 bases agree with TRBD1. Germline V gene data show CDR1 as MNHEY and CDR2 as SVGEGT. Unmatched junction bases numbered 4, after V lost 2 bases and J lost 5 bases. The CDR3 is 14 amino acids. This CDR3 is CASSYTQGAETQYF. Written as DNA, the CDR3 is TGTGCCAGCAGTTACACGCAGGGGGCGGAGACCCAGTACTTC.

This chain links TRBV9 with TRBJ1-2; TRBD1 agrees at 8 bases. Germline CDR1 SGDLS, CDR2 YYNGEE. The CDR3 runs to 14 residues. V was pared by 4 bases and J by 4 bases, with 6 bases of the junction left unmatched. This CDR3 is CASSLGQGGYGYTF. Written as DNA, the CDR3 is TGTGCCAGCAGCTTAGGACAGGGCGGCTATGGCTACACCTTC.

The chain recombines TRBV24-1 with TRBJ2-5; tentatively, D is TRBD2 (6 bases). Germline CDR1 KGHDR, CDR2 SFDVKD. V was trimmed by 3 bases and J by 4 bases, leaving 17 bases between them. The CDR3 length is 16 residues. CDR3 coding DNA: TGTGCCACCAGTGATATCAACGGAGGGCCCAGAGAGACCCAGTACTTC. This codes for CATSDINGGPRETQYF.

V usage is TRBV7-8 and J usage is TRBJ2-7; TRBD2 might be the D (5 bases). The CDR3 is 13 residues long. CDR1 and CDR2 (germline): SGHVS, FQNEAQ. V was pared by 5 bases and J by 0 bases, with 8 bases between. The CDR3 sequence: CASSTTISYEQYF. The CDR3 region has the DNA TGTGCCAGCAGCACGACTATCTCCTACGAGCAGTACTTC.

The chain is built from TRBV21-1 and TRBJ2-5; the table gives TRBD1 as D, unverified against the DNA. TRBV21-1 is termed a pseudogene. The CDR3 contains 17 residues. CDR3 nucleotide sequence: TGTGCCAGCAGCTCTAAAGGGAGGACAGGCCAGCAAGAGACCCAGTACTTC. It encodes CASSSKGRTGQQETQYF.

The chain uses TRBV5-6 and TRBJ2-7; 12 nucleotides line up with TRBD2. The CDR3 loop spans 18 amino acids. Germline-derived CDR1 and CDR2 are SGHDT and YYEEEE. Trimming took 4 bases from V and 0 from J; bases not matched to a gene: 11. This CDR3 is CASSPMASSGRVSYEQYF. CDR3 nucleotide sequence: TGTGCCAGCAGCCCCATGGCGTCTAGCGGGAGGGTCTCCTACGAGCAGTACTTC. The complete variable domain, with remaining parts taken from reference TRBV5-6 and TRBJ2-7, reads DAGVTQSPTHLIKTRGQQVTLRCSPKSGHDTVSWYQQALGQGPQFIFQYYEEEERQRGNFPDRFSGHQFPNYSSELNVNALLLGDSALYLCASSPMASSGRVSYEQYFGPGTRLTVT.

This clone was seen a handful of times. The chain has TRBV12-3 or TRBV12-4 and TRBJ1-1; D not certain. The CDR3 covers 11 residues. V was pared by 7 bases and J by 4 bases, with 7 bases between. CDR3 sequence reads: CASTSLTEAFF. CDR3 coding DNA: TGTGCCAGCACCTCACTCACTGAAGCTTTCTTT.

The chain has TRBV2 and TRBJ1-2; 10 positions agree with TRBD1. This CDR3 spans 13 amino acids. Trimming removed 9 bases from V and 3 bases from J; junction bases left unmatched: 4. Looked up from germline, CDR1 is SNHLY and CDR2 is FYNNEI. The chain's CDR3 is CARTGGQDYGYTF. DNA for the CDR3: TGTGCCAGGACAGGGGGCCAGGACTATGGCTACACCTTC.

The rearrangement links TRBV5-1 to TRBJ2-7; a possible D gene is TRBD1 (6 bases). This CDR3 is 14 amino acids long. The germline V and J ends were trimmed by 3 bases and 2 bases, with 12 bases remaining between them. CDR1 and CDR2 from the germline V gene are SGHRS and YFSETQ. As DNA, the CDR3 is TGCGCCAGCAGCTCCACAGGGCCTGCCTACGAGCAGTACTTC. Its protein is CASSSTGPAYEQYF.

This chain links TRBV6-2 or TRBV6-3 with TRBJ2-3; 14 bases are shared with TRBD2. This CDR3 is 17 amino acids long. J gave up 3 bases and V 0 bases, and 2 bases lay outside the gene matches. Per the germline V gene, CDR1 is MNHEY and CDR2 is SVGEGT. CDR3 region: CASSYSRLAGGTDTQYF. For the CDR3, the DNA is TGTGCCAGCAGTTACTCCCGACTAGCGGGAGGGACAGATACGCAGTATTTT.

This clone has a single count. This chain joins TRBV6-2 or TRBV6-3 and TRBJ2-1; 10 bases are a match to TRBD1. CDR3 length equals 14 residues. CDR1 and CDR2 (germline): MNHEY, SVGEGT. V lost 7 bases and J lost 7; bases outside the gene matches: 7. CDR3 sequence (DNA): TGTGCCAGCAACCCCGGGACAGGGGTTAATGAGCAGTTCTTC. It yields the protein CASNPGTGVNEQFF.

This clone appeared once. The V and J genes are TRBV5-4 and TRBJ2-3; possibly TRBD1 for D (5 bases). CDR1 and CDR2 from the germline V gene are SGHNT and YYREEE (reference sequence). The CDR3 has 12 residues. Trimming took off 2 bases at V and 6 bases at J, with 7 bases between the two ends. DNA for the CDR3: TGTGCCAGCAGCTTTGGGGCGGATACGCAGTATTTT. This sequence encodes CASSFGADTQYF.

The genes are TRBV29-1 and TRBJ2-1; D remains unclear. V was cut by 4 bases and J by 8 bases, with 9 bases left in between. This CDR3 contains 11 residues. Germline V gives CDR1 SQVTM, CDR2 ANQGSEA. The CDR3 reads CSVGDTDEQFF. CDR3 coding DNA: TGCAGCGTTGGCGACACGGATGAGCAGTTCTTC.

J is TRBJ2-5 and V is TRBV28, with unresolved D. V was clipped by 6 bases and J by 7 bases, with 12 bases between them. CDR1 is MDHEN and CDR2 is SYDVKM in the germline V gene. This CDR3 contains 12 residues. DNA for the CDR3: TGTGCCAGCAGATCCGCGCTTGGGACCCAGTACTTC. Protein sequence: CASRSALGTQYF.